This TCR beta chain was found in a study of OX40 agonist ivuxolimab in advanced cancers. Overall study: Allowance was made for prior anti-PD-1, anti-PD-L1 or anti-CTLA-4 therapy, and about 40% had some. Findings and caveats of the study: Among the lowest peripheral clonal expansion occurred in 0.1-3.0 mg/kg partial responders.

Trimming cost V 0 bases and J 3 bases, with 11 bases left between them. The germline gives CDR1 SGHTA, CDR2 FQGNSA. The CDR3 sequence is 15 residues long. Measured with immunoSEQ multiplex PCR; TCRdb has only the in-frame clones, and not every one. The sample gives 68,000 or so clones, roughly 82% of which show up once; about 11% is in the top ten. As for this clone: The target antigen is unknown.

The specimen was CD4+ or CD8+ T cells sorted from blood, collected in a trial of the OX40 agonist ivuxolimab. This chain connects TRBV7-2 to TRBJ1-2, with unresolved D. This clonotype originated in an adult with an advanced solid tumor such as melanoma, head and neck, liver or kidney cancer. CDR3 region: CASSLARGGDYGYTF. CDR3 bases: TGTGCCAGCAGCTTAGCCCGGGGTGGCGACTATGGCTACACCTTC.